This T cell receptor (beta chain) emerged from a study of EBV T-cell therapy then PD-1 blockade in nasopharyngeal carcinoma (dated by TCRdb to the early 2020s). The Qiagen DNeasy Kit was used to extract genomic DNA from the sorted cells. TCR beta chain deep sequencing was performed on the immunoSEQ platform. On the study's bioinformatics: Repertoire data analysis was performed with the immunoSEQ Analyzer software. Sourced from immuneACCESS, this table was stored by TCRdb with only in-frame sequences that have V and J called. A share of the clones is absent; for the studies checked, an unresolved V gene accounts for under half, and the remainder has no known explanation. The V and J calls and clone size come from that table; D and trimming were worked out from the DNA. This sample holds around 23,000 clones; over 70% were observed only once. The ten largest account for approximately 28% of the sample.

The treatment or condition label corresponds to: AdE1-LMPpoly-expanded autologous EBV-specific T-cell therapy followed by anti-PD-1 nivolumab. As to this clone: The target of this receptor is not known. Nothing much larger sits one base from this clone, and base qualities are not available.

CDR3 length: 14 amino acids, cysteine to phenylalanine. The CDR3 DNA has 42 bases and is translated from base 1. The junction shows trimming of 5 bases on V and 3 bases on J, and the gene matches do not reach 3 bases of it. The germline V gene gives CDR1 as MNHEY and CDR2 as SVGEGT. The material was CD8+ T cells from blood, obtained at roughly day 61 from a patient whose treatment included autologous EBV-specific T cells and nivolumab. The receptor comes from a man between 35 and 55 years old with nasopharyngeal carcinoma. The chain was built from TRBV6-2 or TRBV6-3 and TRBJ2-5; 10 central nucleotides agree with TRBD2. The CDR3 region reads CASSASGGKETQYF. In nucleotides, the sequence is TGTGCCAGCAGTGCTAGCGGGGGAAAAGAGACCCAGTACTTC.